The following is a T cell receptor (beta chain) sequence with its context. This CDR3 region has 15 residues. In germline, CDR1 is SSHAT, CDR2 FNYEAQ (reference sequence). J lost 5 bases, V lost 3 bases, and 4 bases had no gene match. This PCR relied on a set of 60 Vbeta primers and 13 Jbeta primers. Some clones are missing from TCRdb's copy, which holds only in-frame ones; the method was immunoSEQ multiplex PCR. The repertoire shows under 65,000 clones; the top ten hold around 6.5%. The record originates from a study of cytomegalovirus exposure and HLA in healthy donors. The chain combines TRBV7-7 with TRBJ2-1, with TRBD2 matching over 10 bases. The sample taken for sequencing was PBMCs. The TCR sequence derives from a woman in her thirties or forties in good health and CMV-seronegative. CDR3 coding DNA: TGTGCCAGCAGCTTGGAGCGGGAGGGGAACAATGAGCAGTTCTTC. Amino acid sequence: CASSLEREGNNEQFF.